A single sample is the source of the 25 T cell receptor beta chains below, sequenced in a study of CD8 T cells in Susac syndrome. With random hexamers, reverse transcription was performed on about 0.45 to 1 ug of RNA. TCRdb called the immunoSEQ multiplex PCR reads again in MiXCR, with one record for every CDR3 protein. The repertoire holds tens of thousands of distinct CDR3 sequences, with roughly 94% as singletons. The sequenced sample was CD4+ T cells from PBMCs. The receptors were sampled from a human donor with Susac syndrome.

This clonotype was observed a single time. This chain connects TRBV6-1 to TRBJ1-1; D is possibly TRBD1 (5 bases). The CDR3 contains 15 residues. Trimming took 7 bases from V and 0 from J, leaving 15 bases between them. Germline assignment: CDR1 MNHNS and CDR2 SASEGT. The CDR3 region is CASNRDLGMNTEAFF. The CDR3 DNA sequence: TGTGCCAGCAACCGGGACTTGGGTATGAACACTGAAGCTTTCTTT.

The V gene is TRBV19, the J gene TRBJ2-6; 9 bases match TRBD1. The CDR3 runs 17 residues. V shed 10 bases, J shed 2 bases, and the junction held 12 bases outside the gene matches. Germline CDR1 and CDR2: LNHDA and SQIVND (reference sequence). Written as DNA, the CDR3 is TGTGCCACCGGCCGGGACAGGGTCTGGGCTGGGGCCAACGTCCTGACTTTC. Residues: CATGRDRVWAGANVLTF.

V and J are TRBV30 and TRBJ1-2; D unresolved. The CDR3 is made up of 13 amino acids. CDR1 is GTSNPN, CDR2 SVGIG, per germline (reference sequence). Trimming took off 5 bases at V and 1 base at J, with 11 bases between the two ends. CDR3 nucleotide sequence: TGTGCCTGGCAGTCCCGGGGTAACTATGGCTACACCTTC. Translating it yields CAWQSRGNYGYTF.

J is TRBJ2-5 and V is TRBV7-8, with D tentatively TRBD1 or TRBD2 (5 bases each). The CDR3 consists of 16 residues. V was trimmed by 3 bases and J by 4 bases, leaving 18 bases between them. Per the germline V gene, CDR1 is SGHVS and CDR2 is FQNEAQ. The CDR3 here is CASSFIVGVRVETQYF. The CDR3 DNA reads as TGTGCCAGCAGCTTTATCGTAGGGGTGCGGGTAGAGACCCAGTACTTC.

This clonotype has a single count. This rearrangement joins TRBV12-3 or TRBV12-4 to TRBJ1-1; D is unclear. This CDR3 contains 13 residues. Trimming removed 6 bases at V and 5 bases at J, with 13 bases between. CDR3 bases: TGTGCCAGCAGCGGAACCAGAGGAACTGAAGCTTTCTTT. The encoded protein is CASSGTRGTEAFF.

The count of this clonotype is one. The CDR3 spells CSARSNLNSPLHF. The CDR3 nucleotides are TGCAGTGCTAGATCTAACCTCAATTCACCCCTCCACTTT. The chain recombines TRBV20-1 with TRBJ1-6; the D is unclear. CDR3 length: 13 amino acids. V shed 2 bases and J shed 7 bases, with 9 bases lying between them. The germline gives CDR1 DFQATT, CDR2 SNEGSKA (reference sequence).

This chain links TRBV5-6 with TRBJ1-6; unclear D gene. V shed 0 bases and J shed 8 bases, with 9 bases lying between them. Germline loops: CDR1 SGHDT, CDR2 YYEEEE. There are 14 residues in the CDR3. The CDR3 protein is CASSLAERDSPLHF. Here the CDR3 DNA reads TGTGCCAGCAGCTTGGCCGAAAGGGATTCACCCCTCCACTTT.

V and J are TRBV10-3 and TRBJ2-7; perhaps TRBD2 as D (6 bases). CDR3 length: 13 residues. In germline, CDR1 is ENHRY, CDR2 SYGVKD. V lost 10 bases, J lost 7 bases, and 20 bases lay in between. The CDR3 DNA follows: TGTGCCACCCGGGACTCTGTTCTGGGGGAGCAGTACTTC. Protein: CATRDSVLGEQYF.

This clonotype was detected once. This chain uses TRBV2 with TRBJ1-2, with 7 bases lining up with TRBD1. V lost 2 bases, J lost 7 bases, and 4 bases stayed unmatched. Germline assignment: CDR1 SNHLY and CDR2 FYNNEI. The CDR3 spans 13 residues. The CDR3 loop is CASSERGPAGYTF. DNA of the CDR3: TGTGCCAGCAGTGAAAGGGGGCCGGCTGGCTACACCTTC.

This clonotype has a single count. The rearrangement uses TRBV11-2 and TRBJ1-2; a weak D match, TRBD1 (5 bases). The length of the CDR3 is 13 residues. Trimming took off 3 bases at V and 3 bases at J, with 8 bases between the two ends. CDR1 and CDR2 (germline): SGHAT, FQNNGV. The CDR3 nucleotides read TGTGCCAGCAGCTTGACAGAGTACTATGGCTACACCTTC. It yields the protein CASSLTEYYGYTF.

The CDR3 loop is CASKQGTGANVLTF. The DNA for the CDR3 is TGTGCCAGCAAACAGGGGACGGGGGCCAACGTCCTGACTTTC. The rearrangement uses TRBV28 and TRBJ2-6, with 7 positions matching TRBD1. Germline V lookup: CDR1 MDHEN, CDR2 SYDVKM. The CDR3 loop spans 14 amino acids. The V and J ends lost 7 bases and 4 bases, in that order; junction bases with no gene match: 4.

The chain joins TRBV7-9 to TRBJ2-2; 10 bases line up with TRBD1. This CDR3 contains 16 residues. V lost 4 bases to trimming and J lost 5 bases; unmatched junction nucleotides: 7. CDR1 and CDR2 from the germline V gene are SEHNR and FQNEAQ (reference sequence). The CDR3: CASSSETGGLTGELFF. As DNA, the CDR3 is TGTGCCAGCAGCTCGGAGACAGGGGGCTTGACCGGGGAGCTGTTTTTT.

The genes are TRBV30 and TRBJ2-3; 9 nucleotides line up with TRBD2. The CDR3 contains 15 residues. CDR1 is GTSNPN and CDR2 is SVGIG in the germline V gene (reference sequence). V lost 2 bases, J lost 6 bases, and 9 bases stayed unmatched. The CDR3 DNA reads TGTGCCTGGAGTTTGGGGCTAGCGGGGCCTGATACGCAGTATTTT. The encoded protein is CAWSLGLAGPDTQYF. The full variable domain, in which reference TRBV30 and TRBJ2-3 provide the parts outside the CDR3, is SQTIHQWPATLVQPVGSPLSLECTVEGTSNPNLYWYRQAAGRGLQLLFYSVGIGQISSEVPQNLSASRPQDRQFILSSKKLLLSDSGFYLCAWSLGLAGPDTQYFGPGTRLTVL.

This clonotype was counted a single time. The DNA of the CDR3 is TGTGCCAGCAGAACAGTTATTGGTCGGGGCTCACCCCTCCACTTT. Translated, it gives CASRTVIGRGSPLHF. The chain joins TRBV6-5 to TRBJ1-6; D perhaps matches TRBD1 (5 bases). The CDR3 has 15 amino acids. CDR1 and CDR2 from the germline V gene are MNHEY and SVGAGI. Deletions cut 6 bases from V and 10 bases from J, with 19 bases between.

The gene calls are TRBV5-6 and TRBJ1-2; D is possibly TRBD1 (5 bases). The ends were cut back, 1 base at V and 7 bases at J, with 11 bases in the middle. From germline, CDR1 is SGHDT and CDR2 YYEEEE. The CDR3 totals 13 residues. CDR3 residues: CASSLTQGLGYTF. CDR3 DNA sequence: TGTGCCAGCAGCTTGACGCAGGGCCTTGGCTACACCTTC. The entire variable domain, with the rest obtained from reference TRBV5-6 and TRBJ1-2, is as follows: DAGVTQSPTHLIKTRGQQVTLRCSPKSGHDTVSWYQQALGQGPQFIFQYYEEEERQRGNFPDRFSGHQFPNYSSELNVNALLLGDSALYLCASSLTQGLGYTFGSGTRLTVV.

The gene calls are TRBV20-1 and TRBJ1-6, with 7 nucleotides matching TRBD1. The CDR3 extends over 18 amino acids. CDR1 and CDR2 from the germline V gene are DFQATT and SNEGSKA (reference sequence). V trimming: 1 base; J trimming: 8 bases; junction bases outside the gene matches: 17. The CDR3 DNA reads TGCAGTGCTAGAGTCCAGGGAACAGGGGAGAAGAGACATTCACCCCTCCACTTT. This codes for CSARVQGTGEKRHSPLHF.

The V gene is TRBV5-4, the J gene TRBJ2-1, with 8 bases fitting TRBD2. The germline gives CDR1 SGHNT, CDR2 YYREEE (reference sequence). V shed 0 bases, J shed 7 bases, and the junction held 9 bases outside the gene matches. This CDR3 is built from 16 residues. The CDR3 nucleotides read TGTGCCAGCAGCTTGGCCCGGGGGGGCGTCACGAATGAGCAGTTCTTC. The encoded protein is CASSLARGGVTNEQFF.

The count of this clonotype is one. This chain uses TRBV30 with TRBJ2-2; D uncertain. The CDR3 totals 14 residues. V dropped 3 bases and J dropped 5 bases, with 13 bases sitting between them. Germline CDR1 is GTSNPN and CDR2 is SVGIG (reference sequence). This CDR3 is CAWSPRAPTGELFF. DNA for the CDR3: TGTGCCTGGAGCCCCCGGGCTCCAACCGGGGAGCTGTTTTTT.

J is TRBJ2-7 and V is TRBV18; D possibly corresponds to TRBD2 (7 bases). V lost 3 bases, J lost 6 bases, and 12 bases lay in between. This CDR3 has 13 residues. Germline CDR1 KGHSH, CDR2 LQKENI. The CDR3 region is CASSPNREGEQYF. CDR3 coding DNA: TGTGCCAGCTCACCCAACAGGGAGGGCGAGCAGTACTTC.

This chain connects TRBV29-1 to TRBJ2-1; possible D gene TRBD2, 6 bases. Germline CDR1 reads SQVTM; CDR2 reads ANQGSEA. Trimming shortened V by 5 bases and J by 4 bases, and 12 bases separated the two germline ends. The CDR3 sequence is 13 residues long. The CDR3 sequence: CSVSRGSYNEQFF. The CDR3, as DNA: TGCAGCGTTTCGCGGGGATCGTACAATGAGCAGTTCTTC.

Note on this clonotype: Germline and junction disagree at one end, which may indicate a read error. CDR3 sequence (DNA): TGCGCCAGCAGCTTGACAGGGGGAGGCGAAAAACTGTTTTTC. Its translation is CASSLTGGGEKLFF. This sequence joins TRBV5-1 and TRBJ1-4, with 8 bases matching TRBD1. The CDR3 extends over 14 amino acids. Germline V gene data show CDR1 as SGHRS and CDR2 as YFSETQ.

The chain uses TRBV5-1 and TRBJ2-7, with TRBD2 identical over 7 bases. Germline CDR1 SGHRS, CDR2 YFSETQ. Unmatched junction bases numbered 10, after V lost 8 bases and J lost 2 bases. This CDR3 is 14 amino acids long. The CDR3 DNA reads TGCGCCAGTGGTCCTCGCGGGGGAGCCTACGAGCAGTACTTC. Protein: CASGPRGGAYEQYF.

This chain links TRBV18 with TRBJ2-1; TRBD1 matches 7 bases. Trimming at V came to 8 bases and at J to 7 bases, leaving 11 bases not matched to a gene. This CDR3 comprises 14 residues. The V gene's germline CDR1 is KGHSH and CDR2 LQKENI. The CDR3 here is CASRRGQEVNEQFF. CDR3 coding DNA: TGTGCCAGCCGACGTGGACAGGAGGTAAATGAGCAGTTCTTC.

The CDR3 DNA reads as TGTGCCAGCAGTTTGGCCCTGAACGGGGGTGTTAAAAATGAGCAGTTCTTC. Encoded protein: CASSLALNGGVKNEQFF. This rearrangement joins TRBV12-3 or TRBV12-4 to TRBJ2-1; a weak D match, TRBD2 (6 bases). This CDR3 spans 17 amino acids. Trimming left V 3 bases short and J 7 bases short, with 22 bases between.

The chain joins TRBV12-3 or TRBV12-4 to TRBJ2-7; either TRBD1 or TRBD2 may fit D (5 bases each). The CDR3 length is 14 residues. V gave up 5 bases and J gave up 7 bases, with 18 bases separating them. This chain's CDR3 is CASSPTWGSGEQYF. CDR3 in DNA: TGTGCCAGCAGTCCTACCTGGGGGTCGGGGGAGCAGTACTTC.